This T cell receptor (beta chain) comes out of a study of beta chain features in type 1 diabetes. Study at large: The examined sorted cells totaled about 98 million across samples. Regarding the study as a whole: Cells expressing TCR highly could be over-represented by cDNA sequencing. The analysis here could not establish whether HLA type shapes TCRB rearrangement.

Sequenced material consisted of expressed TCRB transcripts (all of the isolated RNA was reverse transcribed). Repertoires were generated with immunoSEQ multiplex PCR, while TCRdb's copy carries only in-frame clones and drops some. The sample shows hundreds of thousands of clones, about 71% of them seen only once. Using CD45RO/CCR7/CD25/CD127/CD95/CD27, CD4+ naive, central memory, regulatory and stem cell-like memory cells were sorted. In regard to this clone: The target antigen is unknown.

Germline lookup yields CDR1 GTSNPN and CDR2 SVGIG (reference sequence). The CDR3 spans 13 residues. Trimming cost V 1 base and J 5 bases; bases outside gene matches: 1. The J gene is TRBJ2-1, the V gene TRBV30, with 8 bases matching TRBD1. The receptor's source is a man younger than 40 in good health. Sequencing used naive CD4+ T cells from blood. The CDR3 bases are TGTGCCTGGAGTGGGGACAGGCACAATGAGCAGTTCTTC. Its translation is CAWSGDRHNEQFF.